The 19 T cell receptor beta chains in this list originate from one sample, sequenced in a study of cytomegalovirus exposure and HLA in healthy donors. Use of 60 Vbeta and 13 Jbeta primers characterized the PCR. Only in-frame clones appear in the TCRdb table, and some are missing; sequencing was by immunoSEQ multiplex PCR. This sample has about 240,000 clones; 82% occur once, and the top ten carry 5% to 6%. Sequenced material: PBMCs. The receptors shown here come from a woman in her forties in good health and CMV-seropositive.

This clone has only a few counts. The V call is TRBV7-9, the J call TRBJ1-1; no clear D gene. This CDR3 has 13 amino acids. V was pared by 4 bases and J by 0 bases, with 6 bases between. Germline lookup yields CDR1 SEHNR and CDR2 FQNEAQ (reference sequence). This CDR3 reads CASSSEMNTEAFF. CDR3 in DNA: TGTGCCAGCAGCTCGGAGATGAACACTGAAGCTTTCTTT.

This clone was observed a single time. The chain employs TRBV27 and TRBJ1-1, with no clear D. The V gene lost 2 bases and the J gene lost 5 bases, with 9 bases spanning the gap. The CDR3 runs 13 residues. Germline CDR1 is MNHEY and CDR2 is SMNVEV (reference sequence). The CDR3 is CASSLLGVTEAFF. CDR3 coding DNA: TGTGCCAGCAGTTTACTAGGAGTTACTGAAGCTTTCTTT.

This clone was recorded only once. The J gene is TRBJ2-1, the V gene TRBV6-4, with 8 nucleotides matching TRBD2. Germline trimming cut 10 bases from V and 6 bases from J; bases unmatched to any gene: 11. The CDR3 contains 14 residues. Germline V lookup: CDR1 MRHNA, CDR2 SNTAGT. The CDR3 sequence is CATGPGGARNEQFF. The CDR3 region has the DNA TGTGCCACCGGCCCCGGGGGGGCACGCAATGAGCAGTTCTTC.

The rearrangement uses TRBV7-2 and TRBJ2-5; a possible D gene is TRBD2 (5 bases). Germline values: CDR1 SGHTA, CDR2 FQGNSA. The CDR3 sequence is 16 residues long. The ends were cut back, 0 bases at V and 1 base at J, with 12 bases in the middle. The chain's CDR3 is CASSLAGAGVQETQYF. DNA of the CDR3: TGTGCCAGCAGCTTAGCGGGCGCGGGTGTCCAAGAGACCCAGTACTTC.

CDR3 in amino acids: CASSPRGSTDTQYF. The DNA for the CDR3 is TGCGCCAGCAGCCCCCGGGGAAGCACAGATACGCAGTATTTT. The V and J genes are TRBV5-1 and TRBJ2-3; TRBD2 is a possible D gene (5 bases). Germline CDR1 reads SGHRS; CDR2 reads YFSETQ. This CDR3 comprises 14 residues. V was clipped by 4 bases and J by 0 bases, with 9 bases between them. Full variable domain (missing parts from reference TRBV5-1 and TRBJ2-3): KAGVTQTPRYLIKTRGQQVTLSCSPISGHRSVSWYQQTPGQGLQFLFEYFSETQRNKGNFPGRFSGRQFSNSRSEMNVSTLELGDSALYLCASSPRGSTDTQYFGPGTRLTVL.

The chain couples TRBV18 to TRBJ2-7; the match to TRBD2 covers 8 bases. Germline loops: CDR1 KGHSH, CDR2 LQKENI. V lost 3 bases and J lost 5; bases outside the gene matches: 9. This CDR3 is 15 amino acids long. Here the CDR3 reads CASSPPGLVGNEQYF. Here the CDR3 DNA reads TGTGCCAGCTCACCGCCGGGACTAGTGGGTAACGAGCAGTACTTC. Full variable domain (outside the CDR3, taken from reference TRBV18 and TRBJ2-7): NAGVMQNPRHLVRRRGQEARLRCSPMKGHSHVYWYRQLPEEGLKFMVYLQKENIIDESGMPKERFSAEFPKEGPSILRIQQVVRGDSAAYFCASSPPGLVGNEQYFGPGTRLTVT.

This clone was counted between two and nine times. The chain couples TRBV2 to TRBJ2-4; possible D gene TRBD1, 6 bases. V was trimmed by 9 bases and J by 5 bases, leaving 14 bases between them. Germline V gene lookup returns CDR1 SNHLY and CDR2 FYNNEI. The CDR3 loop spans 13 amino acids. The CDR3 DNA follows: TGTGCCAGTTCCTTCGACAGGCAAAACATTCAGTACTTC. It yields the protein CASSFDRQNIQYF.

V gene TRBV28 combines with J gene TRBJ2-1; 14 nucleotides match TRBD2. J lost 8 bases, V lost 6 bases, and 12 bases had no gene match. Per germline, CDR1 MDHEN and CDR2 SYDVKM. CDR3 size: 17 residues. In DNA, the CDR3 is TGTGCCAGCAGCCCCTCCGGGACTAGCGGGAGTTTCTATGAGCAGTTCTTC. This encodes CASSPSGTSGSFYEQFF.

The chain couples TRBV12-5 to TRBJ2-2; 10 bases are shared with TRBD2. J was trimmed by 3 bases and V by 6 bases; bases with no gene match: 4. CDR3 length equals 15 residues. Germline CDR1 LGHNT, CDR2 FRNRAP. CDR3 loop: CASGPGLAHTGELFF. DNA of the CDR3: TGTGCTAGTGGACCGGGACTAGCGCACACCGGGGAGCTGTTTTTT. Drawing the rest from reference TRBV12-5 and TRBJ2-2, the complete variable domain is DARVTQTPRHKVTEMGQEVTMRCQPILGHNTVFWYRQTMMQGLELLAYFRNRAPLDDSGMPKDRFSAEMPDATLATLKIQPSEPRDSAVYFCASGPGLAHTGELFFGEGSRLTVL.

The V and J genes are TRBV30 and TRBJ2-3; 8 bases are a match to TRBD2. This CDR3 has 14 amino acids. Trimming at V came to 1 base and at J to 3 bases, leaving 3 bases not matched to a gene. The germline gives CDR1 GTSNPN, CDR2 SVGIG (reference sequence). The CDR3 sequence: CAWSAAGGTDTQYF. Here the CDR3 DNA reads TGTGCCTGGAGTGCGGCGGGAGGTACAGATACGCAGTATTTT. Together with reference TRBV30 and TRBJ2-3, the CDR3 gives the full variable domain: SQTIHQWPATLVQPVGSPLSLECTVEGTSNPNLYWYRQAAGRGLQLLFYSVGIGQISSEVPQNLSASRPQDRQFILSSKKLLLSDSGFYLCAWSAAGGTDTQYFGPGTRLTVL.

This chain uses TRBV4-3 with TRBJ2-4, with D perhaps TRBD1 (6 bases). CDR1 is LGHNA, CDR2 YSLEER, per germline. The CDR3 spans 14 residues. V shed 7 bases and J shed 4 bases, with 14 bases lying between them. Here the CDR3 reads CASTRQVTKNIQYF. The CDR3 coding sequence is TGCGCCAGCACCCGACAGGTAACTAAAAACATTCAGTACTTC.

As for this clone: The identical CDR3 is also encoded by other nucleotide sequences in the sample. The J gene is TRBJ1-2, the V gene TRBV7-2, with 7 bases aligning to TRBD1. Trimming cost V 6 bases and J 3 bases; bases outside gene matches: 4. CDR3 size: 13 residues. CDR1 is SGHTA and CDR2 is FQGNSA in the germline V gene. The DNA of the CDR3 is TGTGCCAGCAGTCCCGACAGGGACTATGGCTACACCTTC. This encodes CASSPDRDYGYTF.

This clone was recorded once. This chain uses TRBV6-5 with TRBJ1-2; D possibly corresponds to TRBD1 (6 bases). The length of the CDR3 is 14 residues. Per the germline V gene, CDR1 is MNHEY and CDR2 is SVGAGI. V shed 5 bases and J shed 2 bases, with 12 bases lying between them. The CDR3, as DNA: TGTGCCAGCAGTCTTTCCAGGGGAAACTATGGCTACACCTTC. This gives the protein CASSLSRGNYGYTF.

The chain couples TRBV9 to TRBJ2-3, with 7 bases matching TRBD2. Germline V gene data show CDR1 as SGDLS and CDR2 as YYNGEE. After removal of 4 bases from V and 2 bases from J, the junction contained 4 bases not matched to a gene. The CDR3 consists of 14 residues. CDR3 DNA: TGTGCCAGCAGCATGGGACTACCCACAGATACGCAGTATTTT. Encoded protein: CASSMGLPTDTQYF.

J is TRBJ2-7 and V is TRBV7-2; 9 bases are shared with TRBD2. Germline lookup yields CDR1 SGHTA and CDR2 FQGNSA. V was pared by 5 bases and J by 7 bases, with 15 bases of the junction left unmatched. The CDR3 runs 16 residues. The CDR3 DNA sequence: TGTGCCAGCAGCCAAGGGACTAGCAGGAACATCCTAGAGCAGTACTTC. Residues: CASSQGTSRNILEQYF.

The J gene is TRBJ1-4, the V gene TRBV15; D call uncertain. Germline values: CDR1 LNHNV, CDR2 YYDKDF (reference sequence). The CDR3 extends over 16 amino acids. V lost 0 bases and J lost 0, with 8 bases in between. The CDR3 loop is CATSRDMAATNEKLFF. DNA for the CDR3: TGTGCCACCAGCAGAGATATGGCAGCAACTAATGAAAAACTGTTTTTT.

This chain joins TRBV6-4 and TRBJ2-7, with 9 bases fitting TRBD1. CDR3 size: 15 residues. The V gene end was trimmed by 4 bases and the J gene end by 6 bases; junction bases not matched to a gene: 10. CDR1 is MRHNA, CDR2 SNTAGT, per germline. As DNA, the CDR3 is TGTGCCAGCAGTGCGTCCGGACAGGGGCTGAGCGAGCAGTACTTC. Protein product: CASSASGQGLSEQYF.

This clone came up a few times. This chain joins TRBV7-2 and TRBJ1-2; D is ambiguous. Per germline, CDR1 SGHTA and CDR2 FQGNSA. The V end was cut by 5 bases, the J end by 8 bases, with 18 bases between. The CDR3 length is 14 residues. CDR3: CASSLPDRLGGYTF. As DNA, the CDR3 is TGTGCCAGCAGCCTCCCAGATAGGCTCGGGGGCTACACCTTC.

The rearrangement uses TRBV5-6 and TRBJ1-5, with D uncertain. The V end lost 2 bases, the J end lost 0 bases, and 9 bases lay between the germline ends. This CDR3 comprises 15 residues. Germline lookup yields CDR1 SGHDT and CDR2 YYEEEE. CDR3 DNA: TGTGCCAGCAGCTTACGACTAAATAGCAATCAGCCCCAGCATTTT. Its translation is CASSLRLNSNQPQHF.